The next 9 T cell receptor beta chains were all read from a single sample in a study of T cell changes during pregnancy in multiple sclerosis. This table comes from immunoSEQ multiplex PCR, and its TCRdb copy is limited to in-frame clones, with some not included. Of approximately 93,000 clones detected, around 93% appear once; the ten largest clones hold around 0.93%. The source was peripheral blood, collected before pregnancy. The receptors shown here come from a female donor with multiple sclerosis, enrolled in a pregnancy study.

This clone was picked up one time. The rearrangement links TRBV7-7 to TRBJ2-3; the match to TRBD2 covers 8 bases. V shed 1 base, J shed 3 bases, and the junction held 0 bases outside the gene matches. Germline V gene lookup returns CDR1 SSHAT and CDR2 FNYEAQ (reference sequence). This CDR3 comprises 14 residues. Written as DNA, the CDR3 is TGTGCCAGCAGCTTAGAGCGGGGGACAGATACGCAGTATTTT. Its protein is CASSLERGTDTQYF. The complete variable domain, with remaining parts taken from reference TRBV7-7 and TRBJ2-3, reads GAGVSQSPRYKVTKRGQDVTLRCDPISSHATLYWYQQALGQGPEFLTYFNYEAQPDKSGLPSDRFSAERPEGSISTLTIQRTEQRDSAMYRCASSLERGTDTQYFGPGTRLTVL.

A note on this clone: Other DNA sequences within the sample encode an identical CDR3. The chain combines TRBV28 with TRBJ2-7, with D possibly TRBD2 on 5 matching bases. Per the germline V gene, CDR1 is MDHEN and CDR2 is SYDVKM. The CDR3 contains 13 residues. With 2 bases removed from V and 2 bases from J, the gap between germline ends came to 7 bases. CDR3 loop: CASSLEGTYEQYF. The CDR3 DNA is TGTGCCAGCAGTTTAGAGGGAACCTACGAGCAGTACTTC.

This clone appeared once. The CDR3 bases are TGTGCCAGCAGCCCAGGTCCAGCGGGATTCTCCTACAATGAGCAGTTCTTC. It yields the protein CASSPGPAGFSYNEQFF. This chain connects TRBV12-1 to TRBJ2-1; the table's D call TRBD2 went unverified against the DNA. TRBV12-1 is noted as a pseudogene. The CDR3 runs to 17 residues.

The chain uses TRBV11-3 and TRBJ1-1; the D gene is possibly TRBD1 (6 bases). The CDR3 sequence is 15 residues long. The germline V gene encodes CDR1 SGHNT and CDR2 YENEEA. V was shortened by 1 base and J by 3 bases, with 12 bases between the two germline ends. CDR3: CASSLGTAEDTEAFF. CDR3 nucleotides: TGTGCCAGCAGCTTAGGGACAGCGGAGGACACTGAAGCTTTCTTT. The variable domain in full, with the rest retrieved from reference TRBV11-3 and TRBJ1-1, is EAGVVQSPRYKIIEKKQPVAFWCNPISGHNTLYWYLQNLGQGPELLIRYENEEAVDDSQLPKDRFSAERLKGVDSTLKIQPAELGDSAVYLCASSLGTAEDTEAFFGQGTRLTVV.

J is TRBJ2-1 and V is TRBV2, with 13 nucleotides matching TRBD2. V lost 7 bases to trimming and J lost 2 bases; unmatched junction nucleotides: 11. CDR3 length: 18 residues. Germline-derived CDR1 and CDR2 are SNHLY and FYNNEI. CDR3 sequence: CASTDLGLAGVTYNEQFF. Written as DNA, the CDR3 is TGTGCCAGCACCGACCTTGGACTAGCGGGAGTGACCTACAATGAGCAGTTCTTC.

CDR3 in DNA: TGCAGTGTTCAGAATCCGGGGGAGCAGTACTTC. Its protein product is CSVQNPGEQYF. The V gene is TRBV20-1, the J gene TRBJ2-7, with D perhaps matching TRBD2 (5 bases). The CDR3 is 11 residues long. Germline-derived CDR1 and CDR2 are DFQATT and SNEGSKA (reference sequence). Trimming removed 7 bases from V and 7 bases from J, with 14 bases in between.

The chain uses TRBV30 and TRBJ2-1; TRBD2 is a possible D gene (5 bases). Per the germline V gene, CDR1 is GTSNPN and CDR2 is SVGIG (reference sequence). This CDR3 is built from 14 residues. V gave up 8 bases and J gave up 4 bases, with 18 bases separating them. DNA for the CDR3: TGTGCCCCCCCCATGGCGGGCCCGTACAATGAGCAGTTCTTC. Protein: CAPPMAGPYNEQFF.

The chain has TRBV7-3 and TRBJ2-1; TRBD1 agrees at 9 bases. J gave up 6 bases and V 3 bases, and 6 bases lay outside the gene matches. CDR3 length: 15 amino acids. Germline values: CDR1 SGHTA, CDR2 FQGTGA. This chain's CDR3 is CASSFTGGASNEQFF. The CDR3 bases are TGTGCCAGCAGCTTTACAGGGGGCGCGAGCAATGAGCAGTTCTTC. Combining the CDR3 with reference TRBV7-3 and TRBJ2-1 gives the whole variable domain GAGVSQTPSNKVTEKGKYVELRCDPISGHTALYWYRQSLGQGPEFLIYFQGTGAADDSGLPNDRFFAVRPEGSVSTLKIQRTERGDSAVYLCASSFTGGASNEQFFGPGTRLTVL.

This chain connects TRBV9 to TRBJ2-1, with D unclear. Trimming took 0 bases from V and 4 from J, leaving 11 bases between them. The CDR3 is 15 residues long. CDR1 is SGDLS and CDR2 is YYNGEE in the germline V gene. CDR3 coding DNA: TGTGCCAGCAGCGTAGAGCTACTTCCATACAATGAGCAGTTCTTC. It specifies CASSVELLPYNEQFF. Full variable domain (outside the CDR3, taken from reference TRBV9 and TRBJ2-1): DSGVTQTPKHLITATGQRVTLRCSPRSGDLSVYWYQQSLDQGLQFLIQYYNGEERAKGNILERFSAQQFPDLHSELNLSSLELGDSALYFCASSVELLPYNEQFFGPGTRLTVL.